The text below deals with one T cell receptor (beta chain). No antigen is known for it. The CDR3 end falls 3 residues outside the read, so it is completed with the germline J gene. Unstimulated Tregs (CD4+CD25+CD127-) and CD4+CD25- non-Tregs were sorted from PBMCs. Data came from immunoSEQ multiplex PCR; TCRdb stores just in-frame clones and leaves some out. The sample totals 45,000 to 55,000 clones. The CDR3 covers 16 residues. Germline CDR1 reads LGHNA; CDR2 reads YNFKEQ. V trimming: 3 bases; J trimming: 4 bases; junction bases outside the gene matches: 5. The data derive from a study of Tregs in tolerant kidney transplant recipients. Whole-study findings and limits: Tolerant patients' donor-specific Tregs expanded beyond overall Tregs, suggesting antigen-driven growth. Few patients were studied, so findings need validation in larger groups.

The gene calls are TRBV4-2 and TRBJ2-1; 11 positions match TRBD2. Sequencing was performed on CD4+ T cells from blood, taken before the transplant. This clonotype was obtained from a human donor who received a combined kidney and bone marrow transplant. The sequenced part of the CDR3 DNA is TGTGCCAGCAGCCAGCAGATAGCGGGAGGGTACAATGAG. Protein: CASSQQIAGGYNE. The complete CDR3 protein is CASSQQIAGGYNEQFF.